This note documents a single TCR beta chain sequence. Its target is not known. This sample is part of a study of cytotoxic CD8 clonotypes in ibrutinib-treated CLL. Study in general: Included were 11 relapsed/refractory and some 15 treatment-naive patients, of whom approximately 18 were IGHV unmutated. Study results and caveats: Samples were collected at differing times from sustained-remission and progressing patients. Clonality showed a rise at ibrutinib response that reversed toward baseline at progression.

Generated by immunoSEQ multiplex PCR, the TCRdb table keeps only in-frame clones and is missing some. Of 20,000 to 30,000 clones listed, over 55% were seen once; the top ten hold about 45%. The sequencing used PBMCs, collected after 12 months of ibrutinib treatment. This clonotype was obtained from a human donor with chronic lymphocytic leukemia.

CDR3 region: CASSQTSGGTDTQYF. CDR3 coding DNA: TGTGCCAGCAGCCAGACTAGCGGGGGGACAGATACGCAGTATTTT. The V gene is TRBV11-1, the J gene TRBJ2-3; 13 bases align to TRBD2. The CDR3 is made up of 15 amino acids. J was trimmed by 3 bases and V by 5 bases; bases with no gene match: 2. CDR1 is SGHAT and CDR2 is FQDESV in the germline V gene (reference sequence).